This passage covers 25 T cell receptor beta chains from one sample sequenced in a study of Graves' ophthalmopathy and Graves' hyperthyroidism. Researchers took RNA transcripts and amplified TCR beta CDR3 regions from them. A first-round RT-PCR used HTBI primers, followed by a second-round multiplex PCR. TCRdb reprocessed the multiplex PCR reads via MiXCR and lists one record per CDR3 protein. The repertoire holds 300,000 to 400,000 distinct CDR3 sequences, with roughly 16% as singletons. Input material: peripheral blood. The source of these receptors is an adult man with Graves' ophthalmopathy.

Many counts were recorded for this clonotype. This chain links TRBV4-1 with TRBJ2-5; no clear D gene. The CDR3 runs to 13 residues. Deletions cut 8 bases from V and 2 bases from J, with 12 bases between. Per germline, CDR1 MGHRA and CDR2 YSYEKL. This chain's CDR3 is CASARVYQETQYF. CDR3 sequence (DNA): TGCGCCAGCGCTCGGGTCTATCAAGAGACCCAGTACTTC.

Many counts were recorded for this clonotype. The chain combines TRBV7-2 with TRBJ1-6, with D perhaps matching TRBD1 (5 bases). The CDR3 spans 13 residues. Germline assignment: CDR1 SGHTA and CDR2 FQGNSA. The V and J ends lost 4 bases and 8 bases respectively, with 9 bases between them. The CDR3: CASSYGQDSPLHF. The CDR3 coding sequence is TGTGCCAGCAGCTACGGACAAGATTCACCCCTCCACTTT.

This clonotype has at least ten counts. The rearrangement uses TRBV7-9 and TRBJ2-5; D perhaps matches TRBD1 (5 bases). CDR1 SEHNR and CDR2 FQNEAQ come from the germline V gene (reference sequence). The CDR3 has 14 amino acids. Trimming cost V 5 bases and J 1 base, with 11 bases left between them. The CDR3 DNA sequence: TGTGCCAGCAGCCCCAGGGCAGGCCAAGAGACCCAGTACTTC. Protein product: CASSPRAGQETQYF.

This CDR3 is CASSLGLAAQETQYF. The CDR3 DNA reads as TGTGCCAGCAGCTTGGGGCTAGCGGCTCAAGAGACCCAGTACTTC. V usage is TRBV11-2 and J usage is TRBJ2-5; 7 bases line up with TRBD2. After removal of 3 bases from V and 2 bases from J, the junction contained 6 bases not matched to a gene. Looked up from germline, CDR1 is SGHAT and CDR2 is FQNNGV. The CDR3 has 15 residues. Full variable domain (missing parts from reference TRBV11-2 and TRBJ2-5): EAGVAQSPRYKIIEKRQSVAFWCNPISGHATLYWYQQILGQGPKLLIQFQNNGVVDDSQLPKDRFSAERLKGVDSTLKIQPAKLEDSAVYLCASSLGLAAQETQYFGPGTRLLVL.

In its sample, this clonotype was seen many times. This chain joins TRBV14 and TRBJ2-2; TRBD1 agrees at 9 bases. Losses at the gene ends were 5 bases for V and 0 bases for J; bases not matched to a gene: 4. CDR3 length: 16 amino acids. Looked up from germline, CDR1 is SGHDN and CDR2 is FVKESK. CDR3: CASSDRDRANTGELFF. DNA of the CDR3: TGTGCCAGCAGCGACCGGGACAGGGCGAACACCGGGGAGCTGTTTTTT.

This clonotype was recorded many times. The chain employs TRBV5-1 and TRBJ1-5; D is undetermined. Germline V CDR1 and CDR2: SGHRS, YFSETQ. V lost 2 bases and J 0 bases, leaving 9 bases between the germline ends. The CDR3 is 15 residues long. The CDR3 DNA reads TGCGCCAGCAGCTTTCGTGGGGATAGCAATCAGCCCCAGCATTTT. Translated: CASSFRGDSNQPQHF.

There are many counts of this clonotype. The V gene is TRBV6-2 or TRBV6-3, the J gene TRBJ1-5; tentatively, D is TRBD1 (5 bases). Germline loops: CDR1 MNHEY, CDR2 SVGEGT. The CDR3 spans 15 residues. The ends were cut back, 4 bases at V and 7 bases at J, with 17 bases in the middle. The CDR3 region has the DNA TGTGCCAGCAGTTTGTATCGGGGGATCGACCAGCCCCAGCATTTT. Residues: CASSLYRGIDQPQHF.

This clonotype was seen repeatedly, ten times or more. This chain connects TRBV5-5 to TRBJ2-5; TRBD2 might be the D (6 bases). The CDR3 has 15 residues. From germline, CDR1 is SGHKS and CDR2 YYEKEE (reference sequence). Trimming took off 2 bases at V and 2 bases at J, with 13 bases between the two ends. CDR3 nucleotide sequence: TGTGCCAGCAGCTTAAATCTGGGACTTCAAGAGACCCAGTACTTC. Protein sequence: CASSLNLGLQETQYF.

This clonotype was seen ten or more times. The chain is built from TRBV12-3 or TRBV12-4 and TRBJ2-6; no clear D gene. V lost 5 bases, J lost 2 bases, and 16 bases lay in between. The CDR3 has 17 residues. CDR3 DNA sequence: TGTGCCAGCAGTCCGCCGTGGGTGGTCCCTGGGGCCAACGTCCTGACTTTC. Its translation: CASSPPWVVPGANVLTF.

This clonotype was recorded at least ten times. CDR3 sequence reads: CASSLGGGGSYNEQFF. CDR3 nucleotide sequence: TGTGCCAGCAGCTTGGGCGGGGGGGGATCATACAATGAGCAGTTCTTC. This chain joins TRBV5-4 and TRBJ2-1, with 9 bases matching TRBD2. Germline CDR1 SGHNT, CDR2 YYREEE (reference sequence). Trimming cost V 0 bases and J 4 bases; bases outside gene matches: 5. CDR3 length: 16 amino acids.

The table lists this clonotype with many counts. The chain recombines TRBV5-1 with TRBJ2-7, with a tentative D call TRBD2 (6 bases). Germline values: CDR1 SGHRS, CDR2 YFSETQ. V was clipped by 4 bases and J by 6 bases, with 14 bases between them. CDR3 length: 13 amino acids. This CDR3 reads CASSRPTGAEQYF. The CDR3 region has the DNA TGCGCCAGCAGCCGGCCGACGGGAGCCGAGCAGTACTTC.

This clonotype was detected many times. V usage is TRBV5-1 and J usage is TRBJ1-6, with TRBD1 as a possible D gene (5 bases). The CDR3 loop spans 16 amino acids. CDR1 and CDR2 from the germline V gene are SGHRS and YFSETQ. Trimming took 0 bases from V and 9 from J, leaving 16 bases between them. The CDR3 region has the DNA TGCGCCAGCAGCTTGGCTGGGACCCAACCGGGTTCACCCCTCCACTTT. It specifies CASSLAGTQPGSPLHF. The full variable domain, with the rest looked up from reference TRBV5-1 and TRBJ1-6, is KAGVTQTPRYLIKTRGQQVTLSCSPISGHRSVSWYQQTPGQGLQFLFEYFSETQRNKGNFPGRFSGRQFSNSRSEMNVSTLELGDSALYLCASSLAGTQPGSPLHFGNGTRLTVT.

In its sample, this clonotype was seen many times. A single base separates this from a much larger clone, so it may be a read error. Because it lacks the conserved phenylalanine or tryptophan at the end, this CDR3 is likely a read error. V gene TRBV30 combines with J gene TRBJ1-2; TRBD1 is a possible D gene (5 bases). The CDR3 length is 15 residues. V shed 4 bases and J shed 3 bases, with 18 bases lying between them. Germline V gene lookup returns CDR1 GTSNPN and CDR2 SVGIG (reference sequence). For the CDR3, the DNA is TGTGCCTGGATGAGTCGGGGACTGACTTACTATGGCTACACCCTC. It encodes CAWMSRGLTYYGYTL.

This clonotype came up many times. This chain links TRBV6-1 with TRBJ1-2, with D unclear. Germline-derived CDR1 and CDR2 are MNHNS and SASEGT. V was trimmed by 1 base and J by 2 bases, leaving 11 bases between them. The CDR3 loop spans 15 amino acids. Here the CDR3 DNA reads TGTGCCAGCAGTGAAGTGTCAGGACTCAACTATGGCTACACCTTC. Amino acid sequence: CASSEVSGLNYGYTF.

The rearrangement uses TRBV12-3 or TRBV12-4 and TRBJ1-2; D is possibly TRBD1 (5 bases). The ends were cut back, 5 bases at V and 8 bases at J, with 12 bases in the middle. The CDR3 spans 12 residues. The DNA for the CDR3 is TGTGCCAGCAGTAGGGACCTTTTAGGCTACACCTTC. Amino acid sequence: CASSRDLLGYTF.

This clonotype was counted at least ten times. In DNA form, the CDR3 reads TGTGCCAGTAGCGACCGCCCCGACTTGTCACAGGAGACCCAGTACTTC. Protein sequence: CASSDRPDLSQETQYF. This sequence joins TRBV19 and TRBJ2-5; D ambiguous. CDR1 is LNHDA, CDR2 SQIVND, per germline (reference sequence). V lost 6 bases to trimming and J lost 5 bases, with 22 bases between them. The CDR3 totals 16 residues.

There are many counts of this clonotype. This chain links TRBV6-1 with TRBJ1-3, with 9 positions matching TRBD1. The CDR3 spans 14 residues. The V and J ends lost 10 bases and 3 bases, in that order; junction bases with no gene match: 7. The germline V gene has CDR1 MNHNS and CDR2 SASEGT. The CDR3: CATYRGLSGNTIYF. The CDR3 DNA sequence: TGTGCCACCTACAGGGGGCTAAGTGGAAACACCATATATTTT.

Ten or more counts support this clonotype. The gene calls are TRBV29-1 and TRBJ2-5; D is possibly TRBD2 (6 bases). There are 12 residues in the CDR3. Per germline, CDR1 SQVTM and CDR2 ANQGSEA. V lost 6 bases, J lost 5 bases, and 13 bases lay in between. The CDR3 protein is CSVRAGMETQYF. The CDR3 coding sequence is TGCAGCGTGCGGGCGGGGATGGAGACCCAGTACTTC.

At least ten counts were recorded for this clonotype. CDR3 in amino acids: CASSGLGTGGLNIQYF. The CDR3 DNA follows: TGTGCCAGCAGCGGCCTTGGGACAGGGGGCTTAAACATTCAGTACTTC. The V call is TRBV11-2, the J call TRBJ2-4; 12 nucleotides match TRBD1. This CDR3 is 16 amino acids long. With 5 bases clipped from V and 6 bases from J, the junction kept 8 bases outside the gene matches. Germline V lookup: CDR1 SGHAT, CDR2 FQNNGV.

This clonotype has a count of ten or more. The chain links TRBV5-1 to TRBJ1-2; D is perhaps TRBD1 (6 bases). The V and J ends lost 4 bases and 4 bases respectively, with 14 bases between them. Per the germline V gene, CDR1 is SGHRS and CDR2 is YFSETQ. This CDR3 comprises 14 residues. The CDR3 loop reads CASSDGGTSYGYTF. The CDR3 DNA is TGCGCCAGCAGCGACGGGGGCACCAGCTATGGCTACACCTTC.

Many counts were recorded for this clonotype. V is TRBV6-1 and J is TRBJ1-1, with 9 bases lining up with TRBD1. Germline trimming cut 7 bases from V and 5 bases from J; bases unmatched to any gene: 8. The CDR3 length is 14 residues. The V gene's germline CDR1 is MNHNS and CDR2 SASEGT. The CDR3 DNA reads as TGTGCCAGCAAAAACAGGGGGCGTTCGACTGAAGCTTTCTTT. Translating gives CASKNRGRSTEAFF.

This clonotype was counted at least ten times. The CDR3 spells CASSFIYGDTEAFF. The CDR3 DNA follows: TGTGCCAGCAGTTTCATCTACGGGGACACTGAAGCTTTCTTT. The V and J genes are TRBV12-3 or TRBV12-4 and TRBJ1-1; D remains unclear. CDR3 length: 14 residues. With 3 bases removed from V and 3 bases from J, the gap between germline ends came to 11 bases.

This clonotype occurred many times. V usage is TRBV6-2 or TRBV6-3 and J usage is TRBJ1-1, with TRBD1 as a possible D gene (5 bases). The germline V gene has CDR1 MNHEY and CDR2 SVGEGT. With 3 bases removed from V and 1 base from J, the gap between germline ends came to 12 bases. This CDR3 comprises 15 residues. CDR3 DNA sequence: TGTGCCAGCAGTTATCCAGGGCAGAGGAACACTGAAGCTTTCTTT. Amino acid sequence: CASSYPGQRNTEAFF.

This clonotype was detected ten times or more. The chain carries TRBV28 and TRBJ2-5, with a possible D match to TRBD1 (6 bases). The CDR3 extends over 14 amino acids. Between the trimmed V and J ends, which lost 2 bases and 1 base, there was a span of 8 bases. In germline, CDR1 is MDHEN, CDR2 SYDVKM. CDR3 region: CASSLQGPQETQYF. CDR3 nucleotides: TGTGCCAGCAGTTTACAGGGGCCCCAAGAGACCCAGTACTTC.

This clonotype showed up just a few times. The chain uses TRBV4-1 and TRBJ2-4; a possible D gene is TRBD1 (6 bases). Trimming cost V 0 bases and J 1 base, with 16 bases left between them. The V gene's germline CDR1 is MGHRA and CDR2 YSYEKL. CDR3 length: 18 residues. CDR3 sequence (DNA): TGCGCCAGCAGCCAAGAGGCCCCGCCAGGGGTTGCCAAAAACATTCAGTACTTC. Translated: CASSQEAPPGVAKNIQYF.